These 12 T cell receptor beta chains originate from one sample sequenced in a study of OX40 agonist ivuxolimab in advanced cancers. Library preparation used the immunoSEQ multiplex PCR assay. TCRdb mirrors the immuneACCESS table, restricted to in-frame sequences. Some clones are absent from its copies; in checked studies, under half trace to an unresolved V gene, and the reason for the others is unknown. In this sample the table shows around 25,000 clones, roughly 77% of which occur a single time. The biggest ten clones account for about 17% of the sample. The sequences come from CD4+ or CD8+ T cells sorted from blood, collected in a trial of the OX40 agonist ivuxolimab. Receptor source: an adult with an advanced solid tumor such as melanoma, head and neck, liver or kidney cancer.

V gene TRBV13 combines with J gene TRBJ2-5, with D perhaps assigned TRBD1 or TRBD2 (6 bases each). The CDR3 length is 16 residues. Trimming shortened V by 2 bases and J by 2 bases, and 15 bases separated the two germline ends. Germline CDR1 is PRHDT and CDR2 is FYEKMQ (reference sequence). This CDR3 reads CASSLKSGGGQETQYF. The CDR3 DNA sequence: TGTGCCAGCAGCTTAAAGAGCGGAGGGGGGCAAGAGACCCAGTACTTC.

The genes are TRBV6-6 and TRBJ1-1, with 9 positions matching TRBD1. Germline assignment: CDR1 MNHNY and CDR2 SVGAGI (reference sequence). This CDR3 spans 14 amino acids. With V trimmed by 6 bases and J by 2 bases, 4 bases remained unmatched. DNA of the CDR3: TGTGCCAGCAGACCGACAGGGGGAAACACTGAAGCTTTCTTT. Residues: CASRPTGGNTEAFF.

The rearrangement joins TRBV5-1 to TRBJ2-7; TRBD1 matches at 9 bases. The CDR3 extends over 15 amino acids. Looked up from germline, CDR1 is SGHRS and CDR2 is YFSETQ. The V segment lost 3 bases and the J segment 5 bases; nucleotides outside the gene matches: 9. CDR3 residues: CASSSPLGTGNEQYF. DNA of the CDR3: TGCGCCAGCAGCTCACCCCTCGGGACAGGGAACGAGCAGTACTTC.

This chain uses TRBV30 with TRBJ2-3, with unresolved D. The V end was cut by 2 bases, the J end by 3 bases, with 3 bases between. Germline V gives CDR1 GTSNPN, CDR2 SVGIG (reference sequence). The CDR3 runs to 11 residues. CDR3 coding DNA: TGTGCCTGGAGTTTAACAGATACGCAGTATTTT. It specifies CAWSLTDTQYF.

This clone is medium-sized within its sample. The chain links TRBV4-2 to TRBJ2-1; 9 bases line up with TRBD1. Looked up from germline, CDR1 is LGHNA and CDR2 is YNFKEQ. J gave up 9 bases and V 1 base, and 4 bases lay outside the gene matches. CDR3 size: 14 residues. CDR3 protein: CASSQGQGDGEQFF. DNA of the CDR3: TGTGCCAGCAGCCAAGGACAGGGGGACGGTGAGCAGTTCTTC.

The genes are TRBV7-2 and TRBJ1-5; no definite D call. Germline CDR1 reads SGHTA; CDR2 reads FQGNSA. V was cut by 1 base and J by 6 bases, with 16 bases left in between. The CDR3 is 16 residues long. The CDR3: CASSLDGSRNGQPQHF. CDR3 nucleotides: TGTGCCAGCAGCTTAGATGGCTCCCGGAACGGTCAGCCCCAGCATTTT.

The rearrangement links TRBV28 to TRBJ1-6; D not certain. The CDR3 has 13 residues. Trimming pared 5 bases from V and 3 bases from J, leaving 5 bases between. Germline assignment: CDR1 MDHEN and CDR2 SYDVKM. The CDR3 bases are TGTGCCAGCAGTGACCTCTATAATTCACCCCTCCACTTT. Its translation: CASSDLYNSPLHF.

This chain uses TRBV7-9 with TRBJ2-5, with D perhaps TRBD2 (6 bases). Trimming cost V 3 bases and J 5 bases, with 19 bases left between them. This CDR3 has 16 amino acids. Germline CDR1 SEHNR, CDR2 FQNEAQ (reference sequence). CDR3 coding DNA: TGTGCCAGCAGCTTGGAGTCGGGACTCCTGGGCGAGACCCAGTACTTC. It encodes CASSLESGLLGETQYF.

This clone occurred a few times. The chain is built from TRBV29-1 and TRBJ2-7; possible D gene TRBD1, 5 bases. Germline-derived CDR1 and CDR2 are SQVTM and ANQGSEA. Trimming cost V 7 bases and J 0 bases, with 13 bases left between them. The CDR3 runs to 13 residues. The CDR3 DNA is TGCAGCGCTAAGGGGTTGAGCTCCTACGAGCAGTACTTC. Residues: CSAKGLSSYEQYF.

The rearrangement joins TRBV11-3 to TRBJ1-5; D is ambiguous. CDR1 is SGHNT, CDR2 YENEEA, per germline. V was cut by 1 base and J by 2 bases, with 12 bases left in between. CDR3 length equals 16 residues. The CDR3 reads CASSLVVRNGNQPQHF. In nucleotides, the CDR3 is TGTGCCAGCAGCTTAGTCGTGCGGAACGGCAATCAGCCCCAGCATTTT.

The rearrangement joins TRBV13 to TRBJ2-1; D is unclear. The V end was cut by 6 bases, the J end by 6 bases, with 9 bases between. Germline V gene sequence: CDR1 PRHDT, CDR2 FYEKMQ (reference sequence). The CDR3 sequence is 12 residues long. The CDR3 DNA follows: TGTGCCAGCAGTGGAGAATTCAATGAGCAGTTCTTC. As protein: CASSGEFNEQFF. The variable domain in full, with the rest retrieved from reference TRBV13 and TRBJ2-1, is AAGVIQSPRHLIKEKRETATLKCYPIPRHDTVYWYQQGPGQDPQFLISFYEKMQSDKGSIPDRFSAQQFSDYHSELNMSSLELGDSALYFCASSGEFNEQFFGPGTRLTVL.

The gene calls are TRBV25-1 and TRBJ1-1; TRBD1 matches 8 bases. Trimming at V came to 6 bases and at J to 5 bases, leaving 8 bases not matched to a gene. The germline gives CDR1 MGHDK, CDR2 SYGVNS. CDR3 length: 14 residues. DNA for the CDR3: TGTGCCAGCAGCCGATACAGGGGGGAGACTGAAGCTTTCTTT. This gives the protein CASSRYRGETEAFF.